This record concerns one T cell receptor (beta chain) sequence. Its target is not known. Germline V gene lookup returns CDR1 MGHRA and CDR2 YSYEKL. Trimming cost V 4 bases and J 7 bases, with 10 bases left between them. This CDR3 is built from 13 residues. When the RNA was reverse transcribed, random hexamers were used with an input of roughly 0.45 to 1 ug. One entry per CDR3 protein, called by TCRdb with MiXCR from the immunoSEQ multiplex PCR reads. The sample holds some 180,000 distinct CDR3 sequences, around 96% seen once. This sample is part of a study of CD8 T cells in Susac syndrome. Notes on the study in general: Individuals included in the TCR sequencing and HLA analysis were acknowledged by the study to be relatively few in number.

CD8+ and CD4+ T cells taken from blood had their TCR beta sequenced. FACS enriched CD8+ TEMRA cells, while bulk CD8+ and CD4+ were negatively isolated. This chain joins TRBV4-1 and TRBJ1-4; D is ambiguous. Material for sequencing was CD4+ T cells from PBMCs. The receptor comes from a human donor in good health. As DNA, the CDR3 is TGCGCCAGCAGCCTATCCGTAGTTGAAAAACTGTTTTTT. Its translation is CASSLSVVEKLFF.